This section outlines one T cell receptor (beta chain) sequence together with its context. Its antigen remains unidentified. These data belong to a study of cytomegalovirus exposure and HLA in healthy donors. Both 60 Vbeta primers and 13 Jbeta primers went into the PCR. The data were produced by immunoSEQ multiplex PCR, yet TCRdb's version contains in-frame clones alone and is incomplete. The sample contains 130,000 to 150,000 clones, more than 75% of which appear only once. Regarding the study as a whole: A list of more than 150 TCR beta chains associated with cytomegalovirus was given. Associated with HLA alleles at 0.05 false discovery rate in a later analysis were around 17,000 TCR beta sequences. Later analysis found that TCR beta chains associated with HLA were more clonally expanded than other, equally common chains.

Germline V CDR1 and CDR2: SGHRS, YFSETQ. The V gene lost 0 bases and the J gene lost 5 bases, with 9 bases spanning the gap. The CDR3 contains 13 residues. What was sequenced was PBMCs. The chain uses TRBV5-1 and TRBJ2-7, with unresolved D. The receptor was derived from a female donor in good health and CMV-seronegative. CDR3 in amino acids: CASSLDSVDEQYF. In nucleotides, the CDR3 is TGCGCCAGCAGCTTGGATAGTGTCGACGAGCAGTACTTC.